This is a list of T cell receptor beta chains from one sample in a study of blood T cell repertoires in COVID-19. TCRdb's copy holds only in-frame clones and misses some; the assay was immunoSEQ multiplex PCR. The data contain approximately 94,000 clones, around four fifths of them seen just once; the ten biggest clones take up less than 35%. Sequencing used peripheral blood. These receptors were taken from an older man with active or convalescent COVID-19. CDR3s include the opening cysteine and the closing phenylalanine or tryptophan. The D gene is left open where the match is weak. A row's size may be missing; if present it is once, few, many or a size class.

abundance	d_gene	v_gene	j_gene	CDR3aa	CDR3nt
many	TRBD2	TRBV27	TRBJ2-3	CASSLRAGGLENTQYF	TGTGCCAGCAGTTTACGGGCGGGAGGATTAGAAAATACGCAGTATTTT
.	.	TRBV27	TRBJ2-7	CASRQQGWYEQYF	TGTGCCAGCAGGCAACAGGGTTGGTACGAGCAGTACTTC
.	.	TRBV12-3/TRBV12-4	TRBJ1-2	CASSRPPGAGYTF	TGTGCCAGCAGCCGCCCCCCAGGGGCCGGCTACACCTTC
.	.	TRBV28	TRBJ2-7	CASTKQGYEQYF	TGTGCCAGCACCAAACAGGGCTACGAGCAGTACTTC
few	.	TRBV2	TRBJ1-1	CASSVSGMNTEAFF	TGTGCCAGCAGTGTTAGCGGAATGAACACTGAAGCTTTCTTT
.	TRBD2	TRBV3-1/TRBV3-2	TRBJ2-2	CASSQGPSGGARELFF	TGTGCCAGCAGCCAAGGACCGAGCGGGGGGGCCCGGGAGCTGTTTTTT
.	TRBD1	TRBV27	TRBJ1-4	CASSLFRGNNEKLFF	TGTGCCAGCAGTTTATTCAGGGGGAATAATGAAAAACTGTTTTTT
.	.	TRBV18	TRBJ2-7	CASSPGAPLSYEQYF	TGTGCCAGCTCACCGGGGGCTCCCCTTTCCTACGAGCAGTACTTC
.	.	TRBV21-1	TRBJ2-7	CASSKRLYSYEQYF	TGTGCCAGCAGCAAGAGACTATACTCCTACGAGCAGTACTTC
.	TRBD2	TRBV7-2	TRBJ2-1	CASSSPRTSPYNEQFF	TGTGCCAGCAGCTCCCCCCGGACTAGCCCCTACAATGAGCAGTTCTTC
.	TRBD2	TRBV14	TRBJ2-2	CASSQVGGRNTGELFF	TGTGCCAGCAGCCAAGTGGGCGGGAGGAACACCGGGGAGCTGTTTTTT
.	.	TRBV19	TRBJ1-5	CASSRGGGQPQHF	TGTGCCAGTAGTAGAGGAGGAGGGCAGCCCCAGCATTTT
.	TRBD1	TRBV24-1	TRBJ2-5	CATSDHGTGQETQYF	TGTGCCACCAGTGATCACGGGACAGGCCAAGAGACCCAGTACTTC
.	.	TRBV27	TRBJ1-2	CASSHTGTTSDGYTF	TGTGCCAGCAGCCACACCGGGACAACCTCGGATGGCTACACCTTC
.	.	TRBV9	TRBJ2-3	CASSVVANTDTQYF	TGTGCCAGCAGCGTAGTAGCAAACACAGATACGCAGTATTTT
.	.	TRBV21-1	TRBJ2-7	CASSKVLAQSSYEQYF	TGTGCCAGCAGCAAAGTTTTAGCCCAGAGCTCCTACGAGCAGTACTTC
few	TRBD2	TRBV4-3	TRBJ2-1	CASSQDRGTSGIVEQFF	TGCGCCAGCAGCCAAGATAGGGGGACTAGCGGGATCGTTGAGCAGTTCTTC
.	.	TRBV6-1	TRBJ1-2	CASSESAGADHYGYTF	TGTGCCAGCAGCGAAAGCGCAGGGGCTGATCACTATGGCTACACCTTC
.	.	TRBV19	TRBJ2-1	CASSTRGLGRNEQFF	TGTGCCAGTAGTACGCGGGGGCTAGGAAGGAATGAGCAGTTCTTC
once	TRBD1	TRBV6-6	TRBJ2-7	CASTLGDRSYEQYF	TGTGCCAGCACCTTGGGGGACAGATCCTACGAGCAGTACTTC
.	TRBD2	TRBV28	TRBJ2-7	CASSLSLAGGPPREQYF	TGTGCCAGCAGTTTATCACTAGCGGGGGGTCCCCCGCGGGAGCAGTACTTC
.	.	TRBV29-1	TRBJ2-3	CRTGQGSDTQYF	TGCAGGACCGGGCAGGGCTCAGATACGCAGTATTTT
.	TRBD1	TRBV4-3	TRBJ2-5	CASSQFGTGGETQYF	TGCGCCAGCAGCCAATTCGGGACAGGGGGAGAGACCCAGTACTTC
.	.	TRBV5-8	TRBJ2-1	CASNSRRLRGNEQFF	TGTGCCAGCAACTCACGACGCCTTCGCGGCAATGAGCAGTTCTTC
.	.	TRBV29-1	TRBJ2-5	CSVGPPPAGQETQYF	TGCAGCGTTGGCCCCCCCCCTGCGGGTCAAGAGACCCAGTACTTC
.	.	TRBV5-8	TRBJ2-7	CASSALEREQYF	TGTGCCAGCAGCGCCTTAGAACGCGAGCAGTACTTC
.	TRBD2	TRBV4-1	TRBJ2-4	CASSQVGPAGAIQYF	TGCGCCAGCAGCCAAGTAGGTCCAGCGGGAGCCATTCAGTACTTC
.	.	TRBV7-8	TRBJ1-5	CASSLIGGGNQPQHF	TGTGCCAGCAGCTTAATTGGGGGAGGGAATCAGCCCCAGCATTTT
.	.	TRBV28	TRBJ2-7	CASSYRGGDSYEQYF	TGTGCCAGCAGTTATCGGGGTGGGGACTCCTACGAGCAGTACTTC
.	TRBD1	TRBV11-1	TRBJ2-2	CASSLGQQPGELFF	TGTGCCAGCAGCTTGGGACAGCAACCCGGGGAGCTGTTTTTT
.	TRBD2	TRBV3-1/TRBV3-2	TRBJ2-1	CASSPNMGLAGFNEQFF	TGTGCCAGCAGCCCGAACATGGGACTAGCGGGTTTCAATGAGCAGTTCTTC
once	.	TRBV6-5	TRBJ1-1	CASSYSIVGAEAFF	TGTGCCAGCAGTTACTCGATAGTGGGGGCGGAAGCTTTCTTT
once	.	TRBV5-1	TRBJ2-1	CASRLETEQQFF	TGCGCCAGCAGACTTGAGACAGAGCAGCAGTTCTTC
.	.	TRBV4-1	TRBJ1-1	CASSQETQGWNTEAFF	TGCGCCAGCAGCCAAGAAACCCAGGGGTGGAACACTGAAGCTTTCTTT
.	TRBD1	TRBV9	TRBJ1-2	CASDREGQGRYGYTF	TGTGCCAGCGATCGAGAGGGACAGGGAAGGTATGGCTACACCTTC
once	TRBD1	TRBV4-1	TRBJ1-5	CASSQLLGGVNQPQHF	TGCGCCAGCAGCCAGTTGTTAGGGGGCGTCAATCAGCCCCAGCATTTT
.	.	TRBV4-3	TRBJ2-3	CASSQGWAGSDTQYF	TGCGCCAGCAGCCAAGGTTGGGCGGGCTCAGATACGCAGTATTTT
.	.	TRBV4-2	TRBJ1-6	CASSQVQGISYNSPLHF	TGTGCCAGCAGCCAGGTTCAGGGGATATCCTATAATTCACCCCTCCACTTT
.	.	TRBV6-5	TRBJ2-5	CASSYSWEETQYF	TGTGCCAGCAGTTACTCTTGGGAGGAGACCCAGTACTTC
.	TRBD1	TRBV4-1	TRBJ2-1	CASSQAPPGQPYNEQFF	TGCGCCAGCAGCCAAGCCCCCCCGGGACAGCCGTACAATGAGCAGTTCTTC
.	.	TRBV7-2	TRBJ1-3	CASSPLVGNTIYF	TGTGCCAGCAGCCCCCTCGTTGGAAACACCATATATTTT